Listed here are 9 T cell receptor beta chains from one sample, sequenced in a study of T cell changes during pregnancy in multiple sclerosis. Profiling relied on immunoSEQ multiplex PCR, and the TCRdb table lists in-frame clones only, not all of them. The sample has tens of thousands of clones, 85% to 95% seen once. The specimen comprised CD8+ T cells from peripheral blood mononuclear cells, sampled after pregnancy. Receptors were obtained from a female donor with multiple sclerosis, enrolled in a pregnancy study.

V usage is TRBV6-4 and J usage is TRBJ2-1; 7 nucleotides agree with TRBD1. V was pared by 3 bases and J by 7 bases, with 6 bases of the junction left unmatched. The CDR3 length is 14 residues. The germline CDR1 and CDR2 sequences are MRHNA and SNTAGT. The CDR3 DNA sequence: TGTGCCAGCAGTGATGGCCAGACAGGGAATGAGCAGTTCTTC. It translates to CASSDGQTGNEQFF.

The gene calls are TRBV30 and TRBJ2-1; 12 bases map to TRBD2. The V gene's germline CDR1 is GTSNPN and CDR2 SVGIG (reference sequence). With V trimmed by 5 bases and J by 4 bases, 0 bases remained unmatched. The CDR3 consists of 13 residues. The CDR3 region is CAWGTSGYNEQFF. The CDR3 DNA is TGTGCCTGGGGGACTAGCGGGTACAATGAGCAGTTCTTC.

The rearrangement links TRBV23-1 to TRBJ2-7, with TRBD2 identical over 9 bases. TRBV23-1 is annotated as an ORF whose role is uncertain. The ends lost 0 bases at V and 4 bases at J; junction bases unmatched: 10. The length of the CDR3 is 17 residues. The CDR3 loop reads CASSQSIWASGDYEQYF. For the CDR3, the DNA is TGCGCCAGCAGTCAATCAATATGGGCTAGCGGGGATTACGAGCAGTACTTC.

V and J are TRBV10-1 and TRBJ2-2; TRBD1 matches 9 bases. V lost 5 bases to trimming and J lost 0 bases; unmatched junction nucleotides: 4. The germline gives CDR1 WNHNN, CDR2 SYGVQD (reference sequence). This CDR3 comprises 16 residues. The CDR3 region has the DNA TGCGCCAGCAGTTTCCGACAGGGGGCGAACACCGGGGAGCTGTTTTTT. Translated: CASSFRQGANTGELFF.

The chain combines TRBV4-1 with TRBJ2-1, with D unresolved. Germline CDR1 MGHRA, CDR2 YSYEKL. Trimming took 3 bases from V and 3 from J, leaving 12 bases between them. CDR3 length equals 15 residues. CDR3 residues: CASSHLPTGYNEQFF. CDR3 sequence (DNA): TGCGCCAGCAGCCACCTACCGACGGGCTACAATGAGCAGTTCTTC.

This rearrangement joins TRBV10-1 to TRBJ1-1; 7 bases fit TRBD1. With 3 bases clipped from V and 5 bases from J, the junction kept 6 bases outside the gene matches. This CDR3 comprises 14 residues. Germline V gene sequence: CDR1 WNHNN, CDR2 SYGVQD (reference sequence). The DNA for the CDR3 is TGCGCCAGCAGTGATTCAGGGGGAAGAACTGAAGCTTTCTTT. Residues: CASSDSGGRTEAFF.

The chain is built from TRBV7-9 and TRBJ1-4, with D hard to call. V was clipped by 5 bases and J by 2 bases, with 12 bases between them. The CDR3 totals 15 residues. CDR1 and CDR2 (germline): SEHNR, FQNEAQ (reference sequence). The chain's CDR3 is CASSIGSYTNEKLFF. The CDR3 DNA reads TGTGCCAGCAGCATCGGGAGTTATACTAATGAAAAACTGTTTTTT.

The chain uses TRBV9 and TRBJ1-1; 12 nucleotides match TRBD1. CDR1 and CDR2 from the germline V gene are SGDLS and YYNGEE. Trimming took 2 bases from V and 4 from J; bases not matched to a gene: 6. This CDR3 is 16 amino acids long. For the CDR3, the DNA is TGTGCCAGCAGCGTCCCGGGACAGGGGGCGCCCACTGAAGCTTTCTTT. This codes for CASSVPGQGAPTEAFF.

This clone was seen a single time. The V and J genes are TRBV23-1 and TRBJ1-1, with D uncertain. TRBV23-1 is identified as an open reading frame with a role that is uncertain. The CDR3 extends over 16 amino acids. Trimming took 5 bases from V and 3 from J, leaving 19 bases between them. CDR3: CASSSRDPRWDTEAFF. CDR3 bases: TGCGCCAGCAGTTCCCGGGATCCTAGATGGGACACTGAAGCTTTCTTT.